The 19 T cell receptor beta chains reported below all come from one sample, sequenced in a study of control samples from healthy donors and cancer patients. Data came from immunoSEQ multiplex PCR; TCRdb stores just in-frame clones and leaves some out. The table has about 190,000 clones, roughly nine tenths seen once. The sequenced material came from blood. Receptors originate from a man younger than 45 in good health.

This chain uses TRBV18 with TRBJ1-1, with D possibly matching TRBD1 (5 bases). Germline lookup yields CDR1 KGHSH and CDR2 LQKENI. Trimming cost V 2 bases and J 4 bases, with 14 bases left between them. The CDR3 has 15 amino acids. DNA of the CDR3: TGTGCCAGCTCACCAGGAGGGGTTGGACGCACTGAAGCTTTCTTT. Encoded protein: CASSPGGVGRTEAFF.

The chain uses TRBV7-9 and TRBJ2-2, with TRBD1 matching over 8 bases. The CDR3 length is 15 residues. CDR1 and CDR2 from the germline V gene are SEHNR and FQNEAQ (reference sequence). Trimming cost V 5 bases and J 6 bases; bases outside gene matches: 8. CDR3 region: CASSRGQGRAGELFF. The DNA for the CDR3 is TGTGCCAGCAGCCGTGGACAGGGACGGGCCGGGGAGCTGTTTTTT. Complete variable domain (other parts from reference TRBV7-9 and TRBJ2-2): DTGVSQNPRHKITKRGQNVTFRCDPISEHNRLYWYRQTLGQGPEFLTYFQNEAQLEKSRLLSDRFSAERPKGSFSTLEIQRTEQGDSAMYLCASSRGQGRAGELFFGEGSRLTVL.

V and J are TRBV4-2 and TRBJ1-6; 7 nucleotides agree with TRBD1. Germline V gene lookup returns CDR1 LGHNA and CDR2 YNFKEQ. The CDR3 has 16 amino acids. V lost 3 bases and J lost 5; bases outside the gene matches: 7. The CDR3 region is CASSHDRQGHNSPLHF. CDR3 in DNA: TGTGCCAGCAGCCACGACCGACAGGGACATAATTCACCCCTCCACTTT.

As concerns this clone: This specimen includes other DNA sequences encoding the same CDR3. This chain uses TRBV18 with TRBJ1-5; D is possibly TRBD1 (5 bases). Trimming took off 3 bases at V and 4 bases at J, with 10 bases between the two ends. This CDR3 is built from 14 residues. In germline, CDR1 is KGHSH, CDR2 LQKENI. CDR3 DNA sequence: TGTGCCAGCTCACCGGACCGGACAAATCAGCCCCAGCATTTT. It encodes CASSPDRTNQPQHF.

The V and J genes are TRBV20-1 and TRBJ1-3, with TRBD1 matching over 11 bases. CDR3 size: 15 residues. Unmatched junction bases numbered 4, after V lost 3 bases and J lost 3 bases. Per germline, CDR1 DFQATT and CDR2 SNEGSKA (reference sequence). The CDR3 sequence: CSASGQGARGNTIYF. In nucleotides, the CDR3 is TGCAGTGCTAGTGGACAGGGGGCGCGTGGAAACACCATATATTTT.

This chain uses TRBV3-1 (or the pseudogene TRBV3-2) with TRBJ1-1; TRBD1 matches at 8 bases. Germline CDR1 reads LGHDT; CDR2 reads YNNKEL (reference sequence). This CDR3 contains 15 residues. J lost 4 bases, V lost 1 base, and 5 bases had no gene match. The CDR3 DNA reads TGTGCCAGCAGCCAAGGTTCAGGGGGCTTCACTGAAGCTTTCTTT. This translates into CASSQGSGGFTEAFF.

The V call is TRBV10-1, the J call TRBJ2-3; D is ambiguous. The CDR3 contains 13 residues. Germline CDR1 is WNHNN and CDR2 is SYGVQD (reference sequence). The V end was cut by 0 bases, the J end by 4 bases, with 5 bases between. CDR3 sequence reads: CASSESPPDTQYF. CDR3 bases: TGCGCCAGCAGTGAGTCCCCGCCAGATACGCAGTATTTT.

This clone was detected once. CDR3 in amino acids: CASSLQLGNTDTQYF. The CDR3 coding sequence is TGTGCCAGCAGCTTACAACTAGGCAACACAGATACGCAGTATTTT. The chain uses TRBV7-9 and TRBJ2-3, with D possibly matching TRBD2 (5 bases). Trimming removed 2 bases at V and 2 bases at J, with 11 bases between. Germline V gene sequence: CDR1 SEHNR, CDR2 FQNEAQ (reference sequence). This CDR3 is built from 15 residues.

This clone was counted once. The chain employs TRBV5-6 and TRBJ2-2; D perhaps matches TRBD1 (6 bases). Per germline, CDR1 SGHDT and CDR2 YYEEEE. The CDR3 is 14 amino acids. Trimming cost V 5 bases and J 2 bases, with 10 bases left between them. CDR3 nucleotide sequence: TGTGCCAGCAGACCGGACAGAAACACCGGGGAGCTGTTTTTT. Translated: CASRPDRNTGELFF.

CDR3 nucleotides: TGCAGCGGGGCCGGACAGTACACTGAAGCTTTCTTT. It yields the protein CSGAGQYTEAFF. The chain couples TRBV29-1 to TRBJ1-1; weak D call: TRBD1 (6 bases). The germline V and J ends were trimmed by 7 bases and 3 bases, with 12 bases remaining between them. Looked up from germline, CDR1 is SQVTM and CDR2 is ANQGSEA. The CDR3 has 12 amino acids.

This chain links TRBV2 with TRBJ2-7; D is unclear. This CDR3 region has 11 residues. Germline CDR1 SNHLY, CDR2 FYNNEI. Trimming left V 4 bases short and J 6 bases short, with 7 bases between. CDR3 loop: CASSGNIEQYF. The CDR3 region has the DNA TGTGCCAGCAGTGGGAATATCGAGCAGTACTTC.

The rearrangement uses TRBV11-3 and TRBJ1-3; D remains unclear. The V gene's germline CDR1 is SGHNT and CDR2 YENEEA. V lost 5 bases, J lost 8 bases, and 16 bases lay in between. CDR3 length: 14 residues. The CDR3 loop reads CASSKSGNWDTIYF. CDR3 sequence (DNA): TGTGCCAGCAGCAAATCCGGGAACTGGGACACCATATATTTT. Drawing the rest from reference TRBV11-3 and TRBJ1-3, the complete variable domain is EAGVVQSPRYKIIEKKQPVAFWCNPISGHNTLYWYLQNLGQGPELLIRYENEEAVDDSQLPKDRFSAERLKGVDSTLKIQPAELGDSAVYLCASSKSGNWDTIYFGEGSWLTVV.

The V gene is TRBV18, the J gene TRBJ2-3; D gene uncertain. Trimming shortened V by 0 bases and J by 0 bases, and 4 bases separated the two germline ends. CDR3 length equals 14 residues. The V gene's germline CDR1 is KGHSH and CDR2 LQKENI. For the CDR3, the DNA is TGTGCCAGCTCACCACCGCTTAGCACAGATACGCAGTATTTT. Amino acid sequence: CASSPPLSTDTQYF.

This clone showed up just once. The chain couples TRBV29-1 to TRBJ2-3, with TRBD1 matching 7 bases. J gave up 2 bases and V 4 bases, and 6 bases lay outside the gene matches. The germline CDR1 and CDR2 sequences are SQVTM and ANQGSEA. The CDR3 spans 14 residues. This CDR3 reads CSVGRQGTTDTQYF. The CDR3 region has the DNA TGCAGCGTTGGGCGACAGGGAACCACAGATACGCAGTATTTT.

This clone has a single count. V is TRBV7-9 and J is TRBJ2-7; D possibly corresponds to TRBD1 (6 bases). The V gene's germline CDR1 is SEHNR and CDR2 FQNEAQ (reference sequence). The CDR3 consists of 12 residues. Trimming took 3 bases from V and 4 from J, leaving 7 bases between them. CDR3 region: CASSFRGYEQYF. The CDR3 bases are TGTGCCAGCAGCTTCAGGGGTTACGAGCAGTACTTC. Full variable domain (missing parts from reference TRBV7-9 and TRBJ2-7): DTGVSQNPRHKITKRGQNVTFRCDPISEHNRLYWYRQTLGQGPEFLTYFQNEAQLEKSRLLSDRFSAERPKGSFSTLEIQRTEQGDSAMYLCASSFRGYEQYFGPGTRLTVT.

The gene calls are TRBV27 and TRBJ1-2; possibly TRBD1 for D (6 bases). Trimming pared 2 bases from V and 3 bases from J, leaving 13 bases between. Germline V gene data show CDR1 as MNHEY and CDR2 as SMNVEV (reference sequence). This CDR3 comprises 15 residues. The CDR3 bases are TGTGCCAGCAGTTTAAGAGGGGGGCTGGACTATGGCTACACCTTC. Its translation: CASSLRGGLDYGYTF.

The chain links TRBV18 to TRBJ2-7, with D possibly being TRBD1 or TRBD2 (5 bases each). Deletions cut 2 bases from V and 6 bases from J, with 17 bases between. Germline V CDR1 and CDR2: KGHSH, LQKENI. The CDR3 sequence is 15 residues long. In DNA, the CDR3 is TGTGCCAGCTCACCATCTTTGAGGGGCGAGTCCGAGCAGTACTTC. Amino acid sequence: CASSPSLRGESEQYF. The variable domain in full, completed from reference TRBV18 and TRBJ2-7, reads NAGVMQNPRHLVRRRGQEARLRCSPMKGHSHVYWYRQLPEEGLKFMVYLQKENIIDESGMPKERFSAEFPKEGPSILRIQQVVRGDSAAYFCASSPSLRGESEQYFGPGTRLTVT.

V gene TRBV3-1 (or the pseudogene TRBV3-2) combines with J gene TRBJ1-4, with 9 bases that match TRBD1. The J segment lost 8 bases and the V segment lost 6 bases, leaving 7 bases of the junction unmatched. Looked up from germline, CDR1 is LGHDT and CDR2 is YNNKEL (reference sequence). CDR3 length: 14 residues. The CDR3 spells CASRSTGGGEKLFF. The CDR3, as DNA: TGTGCCAGCAGATCGACAGGGGGAGGGGAAAAACTGTTTTTT.

V gene TRBV19 combines with J gene TRBJ2-3, with a tentative D call TRBD2 (6 bases). In germline, CDR1 is LNHDA, CDR2 SQIVND (reference sequence). CDR3 length equals 15 residues. V lost 3 bases and J lost 1, with 11 bases in between. CDR3 in amino acids: CASSILAGRTDTQYF. For the CDR3, the DNA is TGTGCCAGTAGTATCTTGGCGGGGCGCACAGATACGCAGTATTTT.